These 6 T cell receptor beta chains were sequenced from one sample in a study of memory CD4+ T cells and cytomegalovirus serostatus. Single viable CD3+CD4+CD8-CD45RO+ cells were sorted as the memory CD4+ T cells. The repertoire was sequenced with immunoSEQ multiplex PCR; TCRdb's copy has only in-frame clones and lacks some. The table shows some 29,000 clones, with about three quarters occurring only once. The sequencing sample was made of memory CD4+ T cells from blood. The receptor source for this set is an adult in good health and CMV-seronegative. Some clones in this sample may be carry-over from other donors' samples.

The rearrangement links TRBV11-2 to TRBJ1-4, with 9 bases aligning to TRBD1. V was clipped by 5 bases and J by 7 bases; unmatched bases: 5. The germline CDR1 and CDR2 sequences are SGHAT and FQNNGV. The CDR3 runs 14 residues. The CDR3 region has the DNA TGTGCCAGCAGCGCCGGGACAGGGCCTGAAAAACTGTTTTTT. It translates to CASSAGTGPEKLFF.

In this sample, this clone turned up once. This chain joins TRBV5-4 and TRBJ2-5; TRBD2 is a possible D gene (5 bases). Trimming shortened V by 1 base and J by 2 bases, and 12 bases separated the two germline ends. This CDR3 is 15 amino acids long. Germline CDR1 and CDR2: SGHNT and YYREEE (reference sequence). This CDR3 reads CASSLPGVGQETQYF. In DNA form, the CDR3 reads TGTGCCAGCAGCTTGCCCGGGGTTGGGCAAGAGACCCAGTACTTC.

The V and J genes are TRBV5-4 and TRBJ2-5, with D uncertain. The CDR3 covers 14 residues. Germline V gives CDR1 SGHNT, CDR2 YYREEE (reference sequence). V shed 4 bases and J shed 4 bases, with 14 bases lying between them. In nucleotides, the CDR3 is TGTGCCAGCAGCATCAAGACAACGGGAGAGACCCAGTACTTC. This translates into CASSIKTTGETQYF. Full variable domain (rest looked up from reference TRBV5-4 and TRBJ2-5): ETGVTQSPTHLIKTRGQQVTLRCSSQSGHNTVSWYQQALGQGPQFIFQYYREEENGRGNFPPRFSGLQFPNYSSELNVNALELDDSALYLCASSIKTTGETQYFGPGTRLLVL.

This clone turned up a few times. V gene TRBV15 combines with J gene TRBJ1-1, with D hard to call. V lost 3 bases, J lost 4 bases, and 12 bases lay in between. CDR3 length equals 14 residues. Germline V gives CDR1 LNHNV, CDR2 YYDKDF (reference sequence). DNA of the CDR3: TGTGCCACCAGCAGCGCCCGAAGTATCACTGAAGCTTTCTTT. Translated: CATSSARSITEAFF.

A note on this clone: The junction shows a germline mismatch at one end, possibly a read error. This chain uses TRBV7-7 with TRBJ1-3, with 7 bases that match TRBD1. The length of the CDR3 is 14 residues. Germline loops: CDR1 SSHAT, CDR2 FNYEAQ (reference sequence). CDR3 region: CASSRDRSGNTIYF. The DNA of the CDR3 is TGTGCTAGCAGCCGGGACAGATCTGGAAACACCATATATTTT.

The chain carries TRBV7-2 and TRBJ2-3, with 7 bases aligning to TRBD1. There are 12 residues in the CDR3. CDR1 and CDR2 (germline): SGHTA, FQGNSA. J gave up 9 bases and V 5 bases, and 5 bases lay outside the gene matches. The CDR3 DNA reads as TGTGCCAGCAGCACCCTACAGGGGACGCAGTATTTT. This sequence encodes CASSTLQGTQYF.